This TCR beta chain was sequenced during a study of T cell repertoires in ileal Crohn's disease. Study as a whole: Median disease duration was approximately eight years; 35% to 45% smoked at surgery. Biopsies at the proximal margin of the resected specimen form MI samples. Thiopurines (11) or anti-TNF agents (approximately 20) were given postoperatively to about half.

Regarding this clone: The target antigen is unknown.

The method was immunoSEQ multiplex PCR; TCRdb's version includes in-frame clones alone and lacks a portion of them. The table shows approximately 540 clones, with roughly nine tenths occurring only once. After removal of 0 bases from V and 9 bases from J, the junction contained 10 bases not matched to a gene. This CDR3 region has 17 residues. Germline-derived CDR1 and CDR2 are SGHAT and FQNNGV. Time point in this sample: proximal margin of the surgical specimen (macroscopically non-inflamed). Whole-study results and caveats: Every patient over 26.8% clonality showed endoscopic recurrence.

The chain couples TRBV11-2 to TRBJ2-1; 11 nucleotides match TRBD2. The receptor's source is an adult with Crohn's disease. Sequencing input: ileal tissue. The CDR3 sequence is CASSLDPRLAGGGEQFF. The CDR3 DNA sequence: TGTGCCAGCAGCTTAGATCCCCGGCTAGCGGGAGGCGGTGAGCAGTTCTTC.